Each of the 21 T cell receptor beta chains below was sequenced from the same sample in a study of blood T cell repertoires in COVID-19. The protocol was immunoSEQ multiplex PCR, while the TCRdb copy is restricted to in-frame clones and leaves out a portion. In the table there are roughly 4,900 clones, under 85% of which are singletons. Sequenced sample: peripheral blood. These receptors were collected from a human donor in a cohort sampled during active COVID-19.

The rearrangement joins TRBV5-1 to TRBJ1-2; possibly TRBD1 for D (5 bases). Trimming cost V 4 bases and J 5 bases, with 12 bases left between them. Per the germline V gene, CDR1 is SGHRS and CDR2 is YFSETQ. This CDR3 contains 13 residues. CDR3 coding DNA: TGCGCCAGCAGCCTAGTCCAGGGTTATGGCTACACCTTC. Its translation: CASSLVQGYGYTF.

J is TRBJ2-3 and V is TRBV10-3; the D gene is possibly TRBD2 (6 bases). Germline-derived CDR1 and CDR2 are ENHRY and SYGVKD. The CDR3 has 15 residues. V lost 1 base and J 5 bases, leaving 13 bases between the germline ends. CDR3 nucleotide sequence: TGTGCCATCAGTGAGTTAGGCGGGGTGAAAGATACGCAGTATTTT. Amino acid sequence: CAISELGGVKDTQYF.

This chain joins TRBV5-1 and TRBJ1-2; D gene unclear. CDR1 is SGHRS and CDR2 is YFSETQ in the germline V gene. Trimming cost V 0 bases and J 7 bases, with 13 bases left between them. The CDR3 loop spans 14 amino acids. The CDR3 DNA sequence: TGCGCCAGCAGCTTGGGCAGGTCGATCACTGGCTACACCTTC. Protein product: CASSLGRSITGYTF. The full variable domain, in which reference TRBV5-1 and TRBJ1-2 provide the parts outside the CDR3, is KAGVTQTPRYLIKTRGQQVTLSCSPISGHRSVSWYQQTPGQGLQFLFEYFSETQRNKGNFPGRFSGRQFSNSRSEMNVSTLELGDSALYLCASSLGRSITGYTFGSGTRLTVV.

V is TRBV7-8 and J is TRBJ2-7; 7 bases are a match to TRBD2. Germline CDR1 reads SGHVS; CDR2 reads FQNEAQ. The ends lost 4 bases at V and 1 base at J; junction bases unmatched: 4. This CDR3 region has 14 residues. DNA for the CDR3: TGTGCCAGCAGCTCAATGCGGGGGTCCTACGAGCAGTACTTC. Translated, it gives CASSSMRGSYEQYF.

The chain is built from TRBV11-2 and TRBJ2-7; D gene unclear. The CDR3 is made up of 12 amino acids. The V and J ends lost 8 bases and 3 bases respectively, with 11 bases between them. Germline lookup yields CDR1 SGHAT and CDR2 FQNNGV. CDR3 in amino acids: CASSRSVYEQYF. CDR3 nucleotides: TGTGCCAGCTCGCGCAGCGTCTACGAGCAGTACTTC.

Only one count was recorded for this clone. V usage is TRBV3-1 (or the pseudogene TRBV3-2) and J usage is TRBJ1-2; unclear D gene. Trimming took 4 bases from V and 8 from J, leaving 14 bases between them. Germline CDR1 reads LGHDT; CDR2 reads YNNKEL (reference sequence). CDR3 length: 13 amino acids. This CDR3 is CASSLLAVYGYTF. The CDR3 DNA is TGTGCCAGCAGCCTCCTGGCGGTTTACGGCTACACCTTC.

This clone was seen a single time. This sequence joins TRBV4-1 and TRBJ1-1, with D perhaps matching TRBD1 (5 bases). The CDR3 is 15 residues long. Trimming left V 0 bases short and J 4 bases short, with 12 bases between. Germline loops: CDR1 MGHRA, CDR2 YSYEKL. The CDR3 nucleotides read TGCGCCAGCAGCCAAGATTCAGGGTACGGCACTGAAGCTTTCTTT. Protein sequence: CASSQDSGYGTEAFF.

The chain carries TRBV4-2 and TRBJ2-2; the match to TRBD2 covers 10 bases. Germline V gene data show CDR1 as LGHNA and CDR2 as YNFKEQ. J was trimmed by 5 bases and V by 3 bases; bases with no gene match: 15. The CDR3 has 19 residues. CDR3 coding DNA: TGTGCCAGCAGCCAGCGGGGTAGCGGGGGGCCCGTTAGTACCGGGGAGCTGTTTTTT. Translating gives CASSQRGSGGPVSTGELFF.

This chain uses TRBV4-1 with TRBJ1-2; D is undetermined. V was trimmed by 4 bases and J by 8 bases, leaving 20 bases between them. This CDR3 contains 15 residues. Looked up from germline, CDR1 is MGHRA and CDR2 is YSYEKL. This CDR3 reads CASSRTLGSRPGYTF. The CDR3 region has the DNA TGCGCCAGCAGCCGTACCCTCGGGTCGCGGCCCGGCTACACCTTC.

This chain connects TRBV14 to TRBJ2-7, with a tentative D call TRBD1 (5 bases). V dropped 4 bases and J dropped 2 bases, with 24 bases sitting between them. This CDR3 comprises 18 residues. The germline CDR1 and CDR2 sequences are SGHDN and FVKESK. CDR3 bases: TGTGCCAGCAGCCCTTTCCCCCCCCCTAGGGGCACGGCCTACGAGCAGTACTTC. As protein: CASSPFPPPRGTAYEQYF. Together with reference TRBV14 and TRBJ2-7, the CDR3 gives the full variable domain: EAGVTQFPSHSVIEKGQTVTLRCDPISGHDNLYWYRRVMGKEIKFLLHFVKESKQDESGMPNNRFLAERTGGTYSTLKVQPAELEDSGVYFCASSPFPPPRGTAYEQYFGPGTRLTVT.

This clone was observed a handful of times. The rearrangement links TRBV4-3 to TRBJ2-5, with 10 bases that match TRBD1. Trimming at V came to 1 base and at J to 5 bases, leaving 19 bases not matched to a gene. Germline V gene lookup returns CDR1 LGHNA and CDR2 YSLEER. This CDR3 comprises 20 residues. For the CDR3, the DNA is TGCGCCAGCAGCCAAGGTTTTCCCCCGGGACAGGGGTCAAGCTGGGAGACCCAGTACTTC. The encoded protein is CASSQGFPPGQGSSWETQYF.

J is TRBJ1-5 and V is TRBV7-2; TRBD1 matches 8 bases. Trimming took 5 bases from V and 6 from J; bases not matched to a gene: 3. This CDR3 contains 13 residues. Germline values: CDR1 SGHTA, CDR2 FQGNSA. CDR3 loop: CASSLDRGQPQHF. The CDR3 coding sequence is TGTGCCAGCAGCCTCGACAGGGGTCAGCCCCAGCATTTT.

On this clone itself: An end of the junction does not agree with germline; a read error may underlie this. The chain carries TRBV6-2 or TRBV6-3 and TRBJ2-7, with D possibly TRBD2 on 6 matching bases. Germline V gives CDR1 MNHEY, CDR2 SVGEGT. CDR3 length: 13 residues. CDR3 sequence: CASSDSGTYEQYF. DNA of the CDR3: TGTGCCAGCAGTGACTCCGGGACTTACGAGCAGTACTTC.

This clone was counted between two and nine times. This chain joins TRBV5-1 and TRBJ1-6, with TRBD1 matching 8 bases. Germline CDR1 reads SGHRS; CDR2 reads YFSETQ. J lost 4 bases, V lost 1 base, and 1 base had no gene match. The CDR3 contains 15 residues. The CDR3 coding sequence is TGCGCCAGCAGCTTGAGGGACAGGTATAATTCACCCCTCCACTTT. Residues: CASSLRDRYNSPLHF.

The genes are TRBV5-1 and TRBJ2-5; 10 bases are a match to TRBD2. Germline CDR1 and CDR2: SGHRS and YFSETQ. Trimming at V came to 0 bases and at J to 6 bases, leaving 5 bases not matched to a gene. The CDR3 runs to 15 residues. The CDR3 is CASSLAVAGGQTQYF. In nucleotides, the CDR3 is TGCGCCAGCAGCTTGGCGGTAGCGGGGGGTCAGACCCAGTACTTC.

The V gene is TRBV7-2, the J gene TRBJ2-7; D may be TRBD2 (6 bases). CDR1 and CDR2 from the germline V gene are SGHTA and FQGNSA. Deletions cut 7 bases from V and 1 base from J, with 14 bases between. The CDR3 is made up of 14 amino acids. CDR3 DNA sequence: TGTGCCAGCAAAATGGGCGGGGTTTCCTACGAGCAGTACTTC. It encodes CASKMGGVSYEQYF.

Relative to its sample, this clone is medium-sized (0.01 to 0.1%). The chain uses TRBV7-2 and TRBJ2-7; maybe TRBD1 (6 bases). CDR1 SGHTA and CDR2 FQGNSA come from the germline V gene. V lost 5 bases, J lost 3 bases, and 20 bases lay in between. The CDR3 consists of 16 residues. CDR3 loop: CASSKTDRALIYEQYF. In nucleotides, the CDR3 is TGTGCCAGCAGCAAAACGGACAGAGCCCTAATCTACGAGCAGTACTTC.

The genes are TRBV29-1 and TRBJ2-2; 7 bases agree with TRBD1. The V segment lost 4 bases and the J segment 5 bases; nucleotides outside the gene matches: 4. This CDR3 has 13 residues. Germline assignment: CDR1 SQVTM and CDR2 ANQGSEA. The DNA for the CDR3 is TGCAGCGTTGGTCAGGGGGTTACCGGGGAGCTGTTTTTT. Translation: CSVGQGVTGELFF.

The chain uses TRBV9 and TRBJ2-1, with D perhaps TRBD2 (5 bases). CDR3 length: 14 amino acids. V lost 0 bases and J lost 5, with 9 bases in between. Germline V CDR1 and CDR2: SGDLS, YYNGEE. CDR3 coding DNA: TGTGCCAGCAGCGTAGTAGCTAGCAACAATGAGCAGTTCTTC. It encodes CASSVVASNNEQFF.

J is TRBJ1-1 and V is TRBV5-1; D is ambiguous. The V end was cut by 3 bases, the J end by 7 bases, with 7 bases between. The CDR3 length is 11 residues. Germline CDR1 reads SGHRS; CDR2 reads YFSETQ. CDR3 amino acids: CASSSGVEAFF. The CDR3 DNA sequence: TGCGCCAGCAGCTCCGGGGTTGAAGCTTTCTTT. Combining the CDR3 with reference TRBV5-1 and TRBJ1-1 gives the whole variable domain KAGVTQTPRYLIKTRGQQVTLSCSPISGHRSVSWYQQTPGQGLQFLFEYFSETQRNKGNFPGRFSGRQFSNSRSEMNVSTLELGDSALYLCASSSGVEAFFGQGTRLTVV.

This clone was picked up a small number of times. This chain joins TRBV7-9 and TRBJ2-5, with D maybe TRBD2 (6 bases). The CDR3 loop spans 14 amino acids. Germline CDR1 reads SEHNR; CDR2 reads FQNEAQ (reference sequence). V lost 5 bases and J 2 bases, leaving 12 bases between the germline ends. The CDR3 DNA reads as TGTGCCAGCAGCCGAGGGACTTTACAAGAGACCCAGTACTTC. This encodes CASSRGTLQETQYF.